The 3 T cell receptor beta chains in this list originate from one sample, sequenced in a study of blood T cell repertoires in COVID-19. Only in-frame clones appear in the TCRdb table, and some are missing; sequencing was by immunoSEQ multiplex PCR. In the table there are roughly 330,000 clones, more than 70% of which are singletons. Sequenced sample: peripheral blood. Receptors originate from a woman between 45 and 60 years old with acute or convalescent COVID-19.

The rearrangement uses TRBV14 and TRBJ2-7; TRBD2 matches 11 bases. Per germline, CDR1 SGHDN and CDR2 FVKESK. After removal of 5 bases from V and 3 bases from J, the junction contained 18 bases not matched to a gene. The CDR3 has 19 amino acids. The CDR3 nucleotides are TGTGCCAGCAGCAAGAGGACTAGCGGGCCTCGTCTCATGATCTACGAGCAGTACTTC. This gives the protein CASSKRTSGPRLMIYEQYF.

The count of this clone is one. This chain connects TRBV2 to TRBJ2-5, with TRBD1 identical over 8 bases. The V segment lost 5 bases and the J segment 5 bases; nucleotides outside the gene matches: 10. CDR1 is SNHLY and CDR2 is FYNNEI in the germline V gene. The CDR3 runs to 15 residues. The CDR3 reads CASSSGQGRVETQYF. The CDR3 region has the DNA TGTGCCAGCAGTAGCGGACAGGGCCGGGTGGAGACCCAGTACTTC. Supplemented by reference TRBV2 and TRBJ2-5, the full variable domain reads EPEVTQTPSHQVTQMGQEVILRCVPISNHLYFYWYRQILGQKVEFLVSFYNNEISEKSEIFDDQFSVERPDGSNFTLKIRSTKLEDSAMYFCASSSGQGRVETQYFGPGTRLLVL.

V usage is TRBV19 and J usage is TRBJ1-2; possible D gene TRBD1, 5 bases. CDR1 and CDR2 (germline): LNHDA, SQIVND (reference sequence). Trimming took 7 bases from V and 3 from J, leaving 12 bases between them. The CDR3 has 13 residues. CDR3 in DNA: TGTGCCAGTAAGTCAGGGTACCACTATGGCTACACCTTC. Its protein product is CASKSGYHYGYTF.